Below are 23 T cell receptor beta chains sequenced from a single sample in a study of OX40 agonist ivuxolimab in advanced cancers. Only in-frame clones appear in the TCRdb table, and some are missing; sequencing was by immunoSEQ multiplex PCR. This sample has roughly 79,000 clones, with about 89% found just once. This material consisted of CD4+ or CD8+ T cells sorted from blood, taken in a trial of the OX40 agonist ivuxolimab. These receptors all come from an adult with an advanced solid tumor such as melanoma, head and neck, liver or kidney cancer.

This clone has only one observation. The chain carries TRBV19 and TRBJ2-5; no firm D call. V was trimmed by 5 bases and J by 7 bases, leaving 8 bases between them. Germline V gene sequence: CDR1 LNHDA, CDR2 SQIVND (reference sequence). This CDR3 spans 11 amino acids. The CDR3 here is CASSLATTQYF. DNA of the CDR3: TGTGCCAGTAGTTTGGCGACGACCCAGTACTTC.

V is TRBV4-1 and J is TRBJ2-2, with a weak D call TRBD1 (5 bases). Germline loops: CDR1 MGHRA, CDR2 YSYEKL. Trimming removed 0 bases from V and 4 bases from J, with 12 bases in between. The CDR3 length is 16 residues. The CDR3 region has the DNA TGCGCCAGCAGCCAAGAAGGCAGGGCCGTCACCGGGGAGCTGTTTTTT. Residues: CASSQEGRAVTGELFF.

The chain combines TRBV6-5 with TRBJ1-5; D call uncertain. V was trimmed by 6 bases and J by 1 base, leaving 10 bases between them. The CDR3 covers 14 residues. Germline V gene data show CDR1 as MNHEY and CDR2 as SVGAGI. The CDR3 sequence is CASSFSGSNQPQHF. CDR3 sequence (DNA): TGTGCCAGCAGCTTCAGCGGGAGCAATCAGCCCCAGCATTTT.

V is TRBV25-1 and J is TRBJ1-1; D may be TRBD1 (5 bases). This CDR3 contains 14 residues. V shed 3 bases and J shed 2 bases, with 10 bases lying between them. Per germline, CDR1 MGHDK and CDR2 SYGVNS. This chain's CDR3 is CASSEVDRNTEAFF. CDR3 nucleotide sequence: TGTGCCAGCAGTGAGGTAGACAGAAACACTGAAGCTTTCTTT.

The rearrangement links TRBV29-1 to TRBJ1-2; 10 bases match TRBD1. This CDR3 is built from 14 residues. Per the germline V gene, CDR1 is SQVTM and CDR2 is ANQGSEA. V shed 7 bases, J shed 7 bases, and the junction held 12 bases outside the gene matches. The CDR3 coding sequence is TGCAGCGCTAGTGGGACAGGGGCTGTTGGTGGCTACACCTTC. The encoded protein is CSASGTGAVGGYTF.

The chain joins TRBV5-1 to TRBJ2-7; D is unclear. V shed 0 bases and J shed 2 bases, with 9 bases lying between them. CDR3 size: 14 residues. CDR1 SGHRS and CDR2 YFSETQ come from the germline V gene. Written as DNA, the CDR3 is TGCGCCAGCAGCTTGGACACGTTAACCTACGAGCAGTACTTC. Amino acid sequence: CASSLDTLTYEQYF.

The gene calls are TRBV6-5 and TRBJ2-7; 10 bases align to TRBD1. The CDR3 has 13 amino acids. Germline V gene lookup returns CDR1 MNHEY and CDR2 SVGAGI. Unmatched junction bases numbered 6, after V lost 6 bases and J lost 7 bases. In DNA form, the CDR3 reads TGTGCCAGCAGCCGGGACAGGGGAGGAGAGCAGTACTTC. This sequence encodes CASSRDRGGEQYF.

V and J are TRBV6-5 and TRBJ2-7; tentatively, D is TRBD1 or TRBD2 (5 bases each). Per the germline V gene, CDR1 is MNHEY and CDR2 is SVGAGI. This CDR3 is built from 13 residues. V was pared by 8 bases and J by 6 bases, with 17 bases between. CDR3 in amino acids: CASRDGSLGEQYF. DNA of the CDR3: TGTGCCAGCCGGGACGGCTCTCTGGGCGAGCAGTACTTC.

The J gene is TRBJ1-5, the V gene TRBV28, with no clear D. Germline loops: CDR1 MDHEN, CDR2 SYDVKM. This CDR3 contains 13 residues. Deletions cut 6 bases from V and 7 bases from J, with 13 bases between. CDR3 DNA: TGTGCCAGCAGGCAACCCTCCGCGCAGCCCCAGCATTTT. It specifies CASRQPSAQPQHF.

The chain joins TRBV9 to TRBJ2-7; D remains ambiguous. CDR3 size: 12 residues. V was trimmed by 3 bases and J by 10 bases, leaving 14 bases between them. Per germline, CDR1 SGDLS and CDR2 YYNGEE. CDR3 DNA: TGTGCCAGCAGCGCGGGTGACTTTGAACAGTACTTC. Residues: CASSAGDFEQYF.

The rearrangement uses TRBV5-1 and TRBJ2-2, with TRBD1 matching 8 bases. Germline V gives CDR1 SGHRS, CDR2 YFSETQ. CDR3 length equals 16 residues. V shed 3 bases and J 3 bases; nucleotides not matched to a gene: 7. CDR3 in DNA: TGCGCCAGCAGCTCAAGACAGGGGTTGGACACCGGGGAGCTGTTTTTT. It translates to CASSSRQGLDTGELFF.

The chain couples TRBV28 to TRBJ1-5; maybe TRBD1 (6 bases). The V end was cut by 6 bases, the J end by 2 bases, with 14 bases between. Germline CDR1 is MDHEN and CDR2 is SYDVKM. The CDR3 is 15 residues long. The CDR3 is CASSVDSFGNQPQHF. In nucleotides, the CDR3 is TGTGCCAGCAGCGTGGACAGTTTCGGCAATCAGCCCCAGCATTTT.

The sample holds a few counts of this clone. This chain connects TRBV4-2 to TRBJ1-1, with a possible D match to TRBD1 (5 bases). The CDR3 extends over 13 amino acids. Germline loops: CDR1 LGHNA, CDR2 YNFKEQ. The germline V and J ends were trimmed by 5 bases and 6 bases, with 13 bases remaining between them. CDR3: CASSTTDSPEAFF. The DNA for the CDR3 is TGTGCCAGCAGCACAACCGACAGTCCTGAAGCTTTCTTT.

This chain joins TRBV9 and TRBJ2-2; a weak D match, TRBD1 (5 bases). The CDR3 runs 14 residues. The V and J ends lost 4 bases and 5 bases respectively, with 12 bases between them. Germline values: CDR1 SGDLS, CDR2 YYNGEE. The CDR3 DNA is TGTGCCAGCAGCCTGGGGCCCGGAACCGGGGAGCTGTTTTTT. Translating it yields CASSLGPGTGELFF.

V is TRBV6-1 and J is TRBJ1-2; the match to TRBD1 covers 9 bases. The CDR3 has 15 residues. V gave up 3 bases and J gave up 2 bases; unmatched junction bases: 4. Germline loops: CDR1 MNHNS, CDR2 SASEGT. For the CDR3, the DNA is TGTGCCAGCAGTGACCTAGGACAGGGGAACTATGGCTACACCTTC. Translating gives CASSDLGQGNYGYTF.

The V gene is TRBV10-3, the J gene TRBJ1-5; the match to TRBD1 covers 7 bases. This CDR3 has 14 amino acids. Losses at the gene ends were 4 bases for V and 1 base for J; bases not matched to a gene: 1. Germline V gives CDR1 ENHRY, CDR2 SYGVKD. The CDR3 is CAISATGSNQPQHF. CDR3 bases: TGTGCCATCAGTGCGACAGGGAGCAATCAGCCCCAGCATTTT.

The chain has TRBV10-3 and TRBJ1-2; D is ambiguous. The CDR3 spans 13 residues. The germline V gene has CDR1 ENHRY and CDR2 SYGVKD. Trimming removed 4 bases from V and 5 bases from J, with 11 bases in between. The CDR3: CAISVDGRYGYTF. As DNA, the CDR3 is TGTGCCATCAGTGTCGACGGGAGGTATGGCTACACCTTC.

The chain has TRBV30 and TRBJ2-3, with 9 bases that match TRBD2. CDR3 size: 14 residues. The germline CDR1 and CDR2 sequences are GTSNPN and SVGIG (reference sequence). V gave up 6 bases and J gave up 3 bases; unmatched junction bases: 7. The chain's CDR3 is CACPLAGPTDTQYF. CDR3 nucleotide sequence: TGTGCCTGCCCGCTAGCGGGACCAACAGATACGCAGTATTTT.

The chain carries TRBV5-1 and TRBJ2-2; 10 bases fit TRBD2. CDR1 is SGHRS, CDR2 YFSETQ, per germline. V gave up 0 bases and J gave up 1 base; unmatched junction bases: 0. This CDR3 has 16 amino acids. The CDR3 sequence is CASSLGLAGNTGELFF. Written as DNA, the CDR3 is TGCGCCAGCAGCTTGGGACTAGCGGGGAACACCGGGGAGCTGTTTTTT.

The CDR3 spells CAISEGDRGSDTQYF. In DNA form, the CDR3 reads TGTGCCATCAGTGAGGGGGACAGGGGTTCAGATACGCAGTATTTT. The chain employs TRBV10-3 and TRBJ2-3; 10 positions match TRBD1. Germline V gene lookup returns CDR1 ENHRY and CDR2 SYGVKD. Unmatched junction bases numbered 3, after V lost 2 bases and J lost 4 bases. CDR3 size: 15 residues.

J is TRBJ1-4 and V is TRBV5-5; the D is unclear. Germline V gene data show CDR1 as SGHKS and CDR2 as YYEKEE (reference sequence). V gave up 1 base and J gave up 2 bases, with 9 bases separating them. The CDR3 length is 15 residues. The DNA for the CDR3 is TGTGCCAGCAGCTTGATGTCGGGGACTAATGAAAAACTGTTTTTT. This gives the protein CASSLMSGTNEKLFF.

This rearrangement joins TRBV28 to TRBJ2-5, with no clear D. Germline loops: CDR1 MDHEN, CDR2 SYDVKM. The ends were cut back, 6 bases at V and 5 bases at J, with 7 bases in the middle. The CDR3 contains 11 residues. DNA of the CDR3: TGTGCCAGCAGATTTCGGGAGACCCAGTACTTC. This sequence encodes CASRFRETQYF.

The genes are TRBV28 and TRBJ2-5, with 9 bases aligning to TRBD2. Germline CDR1 reads MDHEN; CDR2 reads SYDVKM. Trimming cost V 4 bases and J 3 bases; bases outside gene matches: 6. CDR3 length equals 15 residues. The CDR3 reads CASSSPSGRKETQYF. CDR3 DNA sequence: TGTGCCAGCAGTTCCCCCAGCGGGAGGAAAGAGACCCAGTACTTC. The variable domain in full, completed from reference TRBV28 and TRBJ2-5, reads DVKVTQSSRYLVKRTGEKVFLECVQDMDHENMFWYRQDPGLGLRLIYFSYDVKMKEKGDIPEGYSVSREKKERFSLILESASTNQTSMYLCASSSPSGRKETQYFGPGTRLLVL.